A selection of T cell receptor beta chains follows, all from one sample in a study of T cell changes during pregnancy in multiple sclerosis. Profiling relied on immunoSEQ multiplex PCR, and the TCRdb table lists in-frame clones only, not all of them. Among 51,000 or so clones listed, 90% to 95% were seen once. The specimen was peripheral blood, collected in the second trimester of pregnancy. Receptors originate from a female donor with multiple sclerosis, enrolled in a pregnancy study. CDR3s include the opening cysteine and the closing phenylalanine or tryptophan. The D gene is left open where the match is weak. The size entry is marked missing in some rows and otherwise reads once, few, many or a size class.

clone_size d_call j_call v_call cdr3_aa cdr3_nt
NA NA TRBJ2-1 TRBV6-5 CASSRTREQREFF TGTGCCAGCAGCAGAACCCGGGAACAGCGAGAGTTCTTC
NA NA TRBJ1-5 TRBV5-8 CASSLGQSSNQPQHF TGTGCCAGCAGCCTAGGACAGTCTAGCAATCAGCCCCAGCATTTT
once TRBD1 TRBJ1-2 TRBV7-9 CASTLTGGSPGGYTF TGTGCCAGCACCCTGACAGGGGGATCGCCTGGGGGCTACACCTTC
NA TRBD1 TRBJ1-1 TRBV18 CASSPAGQGATEAFF TGTGCCAGCTCCCCGGCGGGACAGGGGGCAACTGAAGCTTTCTTT
NA NA TRBJ1-1 TRBV2 CASTPGRTNTEAFF TGTGCCAGCACCCCCGGGAGGACCAACACTGAAGCTTTCTTT
NA NA TRBJ2-5 TRBV7-9 CASSAQAMLVETQYF TGTGCCAGCAGCGCACAGGCAATGTTAGTGGAGACCCAGTACTTC
NA TRBD2 TRBJ2-5 TRBV5-1 CASSGDGRAGETQYF TGCGCCAGCAGCGGGGACGGGAGGGCCGGCGAGACCCAGTACTTC
NA NA TRBJ1-4 TRBV18 CASSPLAGDPGVDNEKLFF TGTGCCAGCTCACCACTTGCAGGGGATCCGGGCGTTGATAATGAAAAACTGTTTTTT
NA TRBD1 TRBJ1-2 TRBV19 CASSPPSGQYHYGYTF TGTGCCAGTAGCCCCCCCTCGGGACAGTATCACTATGGCTACACCTTC